The present entry profiles one T cell receptor beta chain with its context. The data are from a study of blood T cell repertoires in COVID-19. As for the study in general: Donors in the United States, Italy and Spain gave samples during acute or convalescent COVID-19.

The length of the CDR3 is 13 residues. The germline gives CDR1 MGHDK, CDR2 SYGVNS. The germline V and J ends were trimmed by 6 bases and 1 base, with 9 bases remaining between them. Assignment of participants to cohorts was predicated upon participant-reported clinical history. Recovered status applied to Cohort 3 donors who had two consecutive negative PCRs. It also applied to those with clearance or with symptom resolution. Generated by immunoSEQ multiplex PCR, the TCRdb table keeps only in-frame clones and is missing some. This table holds about 500,000 clones, roughly 90% found once. This chain joins TRBV25-1 and TRBJ1-1, with no clear D. The clonotype comes from a woman under 30 who had recovered from COVID-19. Input material: PBMCs or T cells enriched from blood (not recorded which). CDR3 protein: CASSARENTEAFF. The CDR3 DNA sequence: TGTGCCAGCAGCGCTCGGGAGAACACTGAAGCTTTCTTT.